Described below is a single T cell receptor (beta chain) sequence and its context. The data belong to a study of Ad26.COV2.S vaccination and SARS-CoV-2 variants. Across the study: Sample donor was a member of the COV1001 Ad26.COV2.S trial arm.

The treatment is: roughly 19 received Ad26.COV2.S at low or high dose, single or two shots; about five received placebo; per-sample allocation not given. After the first vaccine or placebo injection, samples were drawn on day 63. V shed 5 bases and J shed 8 bases, with 9 bases lying between them. Germline V lookup: CDR1 SGHNT, CDR2 YENEEA. The CDR3 loop spans 12 amino acids. Assay: immunoSEQ multiplex PCR; the TCRdb copy retains only in-frame clones and omits some. The data show about 680,000 clones, roughly 90% seen once. The chain uses TRBV11-3 and TRBJ2-2; D not resolved. The receptor's source is a person between 18 and 65 years old who received the Ad26.COV2.S COVID-19 vaccine or a placebo. The material sequenced was peripheral blood, taken in a trial of Ad26.COV2.S vaccine versus placebo. CDR3 protein: CASSLSGGELFF. The CDR3, as DNA: TGTGCCAGCAGCCTGTCCGGGGGGGAGCTGTTTTTT.